This TCR beta chain appears in the sequencing data of a study of response to subunit inactivated influenza vaccine. V shed 2 bases and J 8 bases; nucleotides not matched to a gene: 9. Germline CDR1 reads LGHDT; CDR2 reads YNNKEL (reference sequence). The CDR3 has 15 amino acids. Whole-study results and caveats: There was a suggestion from the authors that each seasonal influenza vaccination recruits few new T cells.

TCRdb reprocessed the RT-PCR reads with MiXCR, giving one entry per CDR3 protein. The table lists roughly 790,000 distinct CDR3 sequences, about 20% of them singletons. Worth noting for this clonotype: Antigen: not known.

The gene calls are TRBV3-1 and TRBJ2-1, with 7 bases lining up with TRBD1. The TCR sequence derives from a man aged 45-60 years who received an inactivated influenza vaccine. The sequenced sample was PBMCs from blood, obtained about 5 days after vaccination. CDR3 sequence reads: CASSQYVQGLDEQFF. The DNA of the CDR3 is TGTGCCAGCAGCCAATATGTACAGGGGCTTGATGAGCAGTTCTTC.